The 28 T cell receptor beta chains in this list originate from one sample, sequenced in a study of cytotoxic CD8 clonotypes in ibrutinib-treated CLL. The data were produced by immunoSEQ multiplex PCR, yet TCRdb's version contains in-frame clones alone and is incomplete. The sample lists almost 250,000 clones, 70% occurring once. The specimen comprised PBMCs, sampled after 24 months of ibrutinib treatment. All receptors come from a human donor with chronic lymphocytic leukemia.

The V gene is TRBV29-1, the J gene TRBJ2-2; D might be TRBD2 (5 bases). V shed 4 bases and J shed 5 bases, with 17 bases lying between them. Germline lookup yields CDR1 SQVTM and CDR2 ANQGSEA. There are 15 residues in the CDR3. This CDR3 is CSVVEYRERTGELFF. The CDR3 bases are TGCAGCGTTGTGGAGTACCGGGAACGGACCGGGGAGCTGTTTTTT.

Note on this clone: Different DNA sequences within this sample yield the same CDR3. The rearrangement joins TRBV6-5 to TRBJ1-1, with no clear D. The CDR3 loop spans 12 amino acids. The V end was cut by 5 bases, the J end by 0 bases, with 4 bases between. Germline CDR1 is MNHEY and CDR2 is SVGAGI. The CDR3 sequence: CASSRLNTEAFF. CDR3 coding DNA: TGTGCCAGCAGTCGCCTGAACACTGAAGCTTTCTTT.

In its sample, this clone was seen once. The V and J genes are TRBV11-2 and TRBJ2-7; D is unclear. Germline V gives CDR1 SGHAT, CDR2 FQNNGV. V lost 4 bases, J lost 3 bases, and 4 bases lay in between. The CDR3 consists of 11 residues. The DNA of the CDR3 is TGTGCCAGCAGCTCACTCTACGAGCAGTACTTC. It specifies CASSSLYEQYF.

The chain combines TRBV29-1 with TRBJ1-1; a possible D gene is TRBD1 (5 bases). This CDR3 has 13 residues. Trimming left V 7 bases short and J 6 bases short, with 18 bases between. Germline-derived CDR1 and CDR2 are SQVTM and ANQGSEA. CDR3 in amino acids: CSGQLTGGAEAFF. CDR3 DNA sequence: TGCAGCGGCCAATTGACCGGGGGTGCTGAAGCTTTCTTT.

This CDR3 reads CASSYWGSNEQFF. The CDR3 DNA reads as TGTGCCAGCAGTTACTGGGGGAGTAATGAGCAGTTCTTC. The V gene is TRBV6-5, the J gene TRBJ2-1, with D perhaps assigned TRBD1 or TRBD2 (5 bases each). The CDR3 is 13 amino acids. Germline-derived CDR1 and CDR2 are MNHEY and SVGAGI. Trimming took 1 base from V and 7 from J, leaving 8 bases between them.

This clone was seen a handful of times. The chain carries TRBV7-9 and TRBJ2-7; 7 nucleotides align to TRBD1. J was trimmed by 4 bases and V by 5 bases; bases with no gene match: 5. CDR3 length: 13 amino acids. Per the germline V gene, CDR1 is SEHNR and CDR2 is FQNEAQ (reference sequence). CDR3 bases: TGTGCCAGCAGCCCAAAGGGGGCATACGAGCAGTACTTC. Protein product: CASSPKGAYEQYF. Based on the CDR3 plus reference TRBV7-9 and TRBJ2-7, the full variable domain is DTGVSQNPRHKITKRGQNVTFRCDPISEHNRLYWYRQTLGQGPEFLTYFQNEAQLEKSRLLSDRFSAERPKGSFSTLEIQRTEQGDSAMYLCASSPKGAYEQYFGPGTRLTVT.

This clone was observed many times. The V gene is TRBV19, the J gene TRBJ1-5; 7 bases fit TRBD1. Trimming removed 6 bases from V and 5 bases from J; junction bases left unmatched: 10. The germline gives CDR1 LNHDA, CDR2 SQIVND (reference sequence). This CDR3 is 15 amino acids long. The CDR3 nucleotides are TGTGCCAGTAGGCCACGGACAGGTTTGGATCAGCCCCAGCATTTT. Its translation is CASRPRTGLDQPQHF.

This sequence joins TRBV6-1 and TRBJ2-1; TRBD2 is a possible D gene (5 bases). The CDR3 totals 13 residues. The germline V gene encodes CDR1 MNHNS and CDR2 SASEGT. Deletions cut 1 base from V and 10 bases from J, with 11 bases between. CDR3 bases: TGTGCCAGCAGTGAAGGCCAGACGGGGGAGCAGTTCTTC. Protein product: CASSEGQTGEQFF.

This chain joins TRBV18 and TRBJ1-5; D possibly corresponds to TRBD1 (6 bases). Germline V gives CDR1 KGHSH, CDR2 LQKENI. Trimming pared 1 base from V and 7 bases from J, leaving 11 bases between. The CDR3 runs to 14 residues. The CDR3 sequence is CASSPQGGQQPQHF. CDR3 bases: TGTGCCAGCTCACCACAGGGGGGTCAACAGCCCCAGCATTTT.

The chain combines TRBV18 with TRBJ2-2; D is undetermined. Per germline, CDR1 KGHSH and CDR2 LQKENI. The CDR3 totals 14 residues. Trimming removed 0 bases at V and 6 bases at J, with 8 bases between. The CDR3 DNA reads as TGTGCCAGCTCACCACCACAAGGGCCCGGGGAGCTGTTTTTT. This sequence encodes CASSPPQGPGELFF.

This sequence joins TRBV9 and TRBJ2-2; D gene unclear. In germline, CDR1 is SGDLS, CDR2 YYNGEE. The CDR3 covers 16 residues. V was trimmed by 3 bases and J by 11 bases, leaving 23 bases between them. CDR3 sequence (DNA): TGTGCCAGCAGCGGTCCGCGGACCAACTCTGGCGGAGAGCTGTTTTTT. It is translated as CASSGPRTNSGGELFF.

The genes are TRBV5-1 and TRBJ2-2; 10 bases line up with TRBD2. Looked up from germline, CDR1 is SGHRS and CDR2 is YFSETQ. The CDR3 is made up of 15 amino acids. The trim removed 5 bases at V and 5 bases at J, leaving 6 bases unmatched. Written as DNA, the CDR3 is TGCGCCAGCAGTCCAGGGACTAGCGTGACCGGGGAGCTGTTTTTT. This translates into CASSPGTSVTGELFF. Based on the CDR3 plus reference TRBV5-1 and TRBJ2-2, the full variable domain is KAGVTQTPRYLIKTRGQQVTLSCSPISGHRSVSWYQQTPGQGLQFLFEYFSETQRNKGNFPGRFSGRQFSNSRSEMNVSTLELGDSALYLCASSPGTSVTGELFFGEGSRLTVL.

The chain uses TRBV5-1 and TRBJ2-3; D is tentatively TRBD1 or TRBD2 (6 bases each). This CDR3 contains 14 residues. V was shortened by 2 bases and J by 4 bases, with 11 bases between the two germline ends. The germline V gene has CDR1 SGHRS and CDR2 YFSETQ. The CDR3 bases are TGCGCCAGCAGCTTCTGGGGGGCGGCAGATACGCAGTATTTT. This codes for CASSFWGAADTQYF.

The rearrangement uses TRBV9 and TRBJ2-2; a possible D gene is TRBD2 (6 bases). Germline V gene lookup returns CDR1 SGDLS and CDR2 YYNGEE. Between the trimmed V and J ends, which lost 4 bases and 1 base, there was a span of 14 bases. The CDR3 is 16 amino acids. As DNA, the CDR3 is TGTGCCAGCAGCCAGAGTAATAGCGGGAACACCGGGGAGCTGTTTTTT. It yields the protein CASSQSNSGNTGELFF.

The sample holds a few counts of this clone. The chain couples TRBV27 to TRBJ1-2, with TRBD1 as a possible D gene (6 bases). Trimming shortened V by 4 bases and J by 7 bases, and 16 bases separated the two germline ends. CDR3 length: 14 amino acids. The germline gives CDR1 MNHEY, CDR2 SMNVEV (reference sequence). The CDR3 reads CASSSGQLRIGYTF. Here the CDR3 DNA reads TGTGCCAGCAGTTCGGGACAACTACGAATTGGCTACACCTTC.

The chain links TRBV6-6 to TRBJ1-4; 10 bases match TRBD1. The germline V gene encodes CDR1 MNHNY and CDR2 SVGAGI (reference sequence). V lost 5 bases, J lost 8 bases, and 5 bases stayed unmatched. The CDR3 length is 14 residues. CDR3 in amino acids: CASSTGTGDEKLFF. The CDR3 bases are TGTGCCAGCAGTACCGGGACAGGGGACGAAAAACTGTTTTTT.

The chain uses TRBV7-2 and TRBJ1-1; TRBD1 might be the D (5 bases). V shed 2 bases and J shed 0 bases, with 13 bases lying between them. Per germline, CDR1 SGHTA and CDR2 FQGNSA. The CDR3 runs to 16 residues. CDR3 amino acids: CASSLKWAGVNTEAFF. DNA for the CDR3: TGTGCCAGCAGCTTAAAGTGGGCGGGGGTGAACACTGAAGCTTTCTTT.

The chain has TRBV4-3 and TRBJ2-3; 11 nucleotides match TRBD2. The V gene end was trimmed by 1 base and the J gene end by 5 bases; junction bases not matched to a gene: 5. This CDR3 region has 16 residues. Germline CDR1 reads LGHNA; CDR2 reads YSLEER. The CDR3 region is CASSQVDLAGGDTQYF. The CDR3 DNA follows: TGCGCCAGCAGCCAAGTTGACCTAGCGGGAGGAGATACGCAGTATTTT.

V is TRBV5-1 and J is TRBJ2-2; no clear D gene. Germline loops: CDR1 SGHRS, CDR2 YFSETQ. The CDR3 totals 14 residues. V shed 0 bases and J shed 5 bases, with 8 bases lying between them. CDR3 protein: CASSLAERTGELFF. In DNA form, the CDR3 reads TGCGCCAGCAGCTTGGCCGAACGGACCGGGGAGCTGTTTTTT.

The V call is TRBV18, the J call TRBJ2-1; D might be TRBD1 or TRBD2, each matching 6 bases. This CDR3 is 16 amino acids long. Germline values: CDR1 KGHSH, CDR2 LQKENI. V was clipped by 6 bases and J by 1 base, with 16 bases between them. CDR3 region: CASSPTRGTSYNEQFF. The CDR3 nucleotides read TGTGCCAGCTCCCCGACCCGCGGGACATCCTACAATGAGCAGTTCTTC.

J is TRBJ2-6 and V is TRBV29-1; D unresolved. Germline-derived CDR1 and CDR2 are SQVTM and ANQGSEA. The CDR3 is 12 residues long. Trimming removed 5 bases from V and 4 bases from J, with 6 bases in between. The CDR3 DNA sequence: TGCAGCGTTCATGGGGGGGCCAACGTCCTGACTTTC. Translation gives CSVHGGANVLTF.

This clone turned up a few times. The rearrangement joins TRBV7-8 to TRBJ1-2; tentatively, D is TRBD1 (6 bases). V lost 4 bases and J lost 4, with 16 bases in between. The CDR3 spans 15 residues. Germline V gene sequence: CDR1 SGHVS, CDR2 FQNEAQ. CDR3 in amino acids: CASSSLNRARYGYTF. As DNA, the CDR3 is TGTGCCAGCAGCTCTCTGAACAGGGCTCGCTATGGCTACACCTTC.

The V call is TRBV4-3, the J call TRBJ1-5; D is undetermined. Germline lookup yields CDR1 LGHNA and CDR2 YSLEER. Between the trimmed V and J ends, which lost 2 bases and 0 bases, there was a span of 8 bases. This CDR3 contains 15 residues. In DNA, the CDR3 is TGCGCCAGCAGCCAATCGGACCTTAGCAATCAGCCCCAGCATTTT. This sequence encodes CASSQSDLSNQPQHF.

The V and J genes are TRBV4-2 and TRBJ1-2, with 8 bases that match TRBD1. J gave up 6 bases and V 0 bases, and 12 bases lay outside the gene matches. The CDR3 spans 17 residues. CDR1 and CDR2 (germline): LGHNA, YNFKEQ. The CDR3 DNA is TGTGCCAGCAGCCAAGACCCTCTCCCGGGACAGGCACATGGCTACACCTTC. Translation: CASSQDPLPGQAHGYTF.

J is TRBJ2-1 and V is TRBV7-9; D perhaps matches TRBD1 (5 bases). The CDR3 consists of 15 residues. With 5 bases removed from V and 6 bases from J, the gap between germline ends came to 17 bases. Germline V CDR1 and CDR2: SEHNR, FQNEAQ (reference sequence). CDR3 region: CASSPGLVELNEQFF. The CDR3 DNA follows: TGTGCCAGCAGCCCAGGGTTGGTGGAGCTCAATGAGCAGTTCTTC.

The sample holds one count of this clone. The CDR3 region has the DNA TGTGCCTGCACGTTATTCAACACTGAAGCTTTCTTT. The encoded protein is CACTLFNTEAFF. The gene calls are TRBV30 and TRBJ1-1; the D is unclear. Germline V gene sequence: CDR1 GTSNPN, CDR2 SVGIG (reference sequence). This CDR3 is 12 amino acids long. V dropped 6 bases and J dropped 2 bases, with 10 bases sitting between them.

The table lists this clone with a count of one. The CDR3 DNA reads TGTGCCAGCAGCGTAAGGGACCCTGGGACAGGAGGAACCGGGGAGCTGTTTTTT. It specifies CASSVRDPGTGGTGELFF. V usage is TRBV9 and J usage is TRBJ2-2, with 8 bases fitting TRBD1. The germline V gene has CDR1 SGDLS and CDR2 YYNGEE. The CDR3 has 18 residues. V was pared by 1 base and J by 5 bases, with 13 bases of the junction left unmatched.

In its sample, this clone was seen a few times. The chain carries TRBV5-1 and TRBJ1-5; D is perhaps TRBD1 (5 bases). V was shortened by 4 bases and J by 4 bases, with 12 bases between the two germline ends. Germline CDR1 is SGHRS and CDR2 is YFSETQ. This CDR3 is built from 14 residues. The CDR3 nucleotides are TGCGCCAGCAGCCCCACAGGTCCAAATCAGCCCCAGCATTTT. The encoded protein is CASSPTGPNQPQHF.